This is a list of T cell receptor beta chains from one sample in a study of cytomegalovirus exposure and HLA in healthy donors. Data came from immunoSEQ multiplex PCR; TCRdb stores just in-frame clones and leaves some out. The table has under 200,000 clones, 80% to 90% seen once. The sequenced sample was PBMCs. These TCRs come from a woman aged 30 to 39 in good health and CMV-seronegative. Both conserved end residues are part of each CDR3. D genes are given only for firm matches. Clone size, where shown, is once, few, many, or a class for clones that have expanded.

>once|TRBJ1-5|-|TRBV6-4
TGTGCCAGCAGTGAGGGTAGCAATCAGCCCCAGCATTTT
CASSEGSNQPQHF
>-|TRBJ1-2|-|TRBV21-1
TGTGCCAGCAGCAACCGGACGCGCTATGGCTACACCTTC
CASSNRTRYGYTF
>-|TRBJ1-3|-|TRBV2
TGTGCCAGCAGTGATCCGGCAGGGTGGAGGGGGAACACCATATATTTT
CASSDPAGWRGNTIYF
>-|TRBJ2-5|TRBD2|TRBV5-6
TGTGCCAGCAGCTTGCGGGGGGGCGAGACCCAGTACTTC
CASSLRGGETQYF
>-|TRBJ1-1|-|TRBV7-2
TGTGCCAGCACCCAAACAGAGCTTGAAGCTTTCTTT
CASTQTELEAFF
>-|TRBJ2-1|-|TRBV12-5
TGTGCTAGTGGTTTTATGGGTTCCTACAATGAGCAGTTCTTC
CASGFMGSYNEQFF
>-|TRBJ1-2|-|TRBV27
TGTGCCAGCAGTTCAAGGCTCTATCGGGGGGGCTACACCTTC
CASSSRLYRGGYTF
>-|TRBJ1-1|-|TRBV7-9
TGTGCCAGCAGCTTAGCAAAGAAGACTGAAGCTTTCTTT
CASSLAKKTEAFF
>-|TRBJ1-2|-|TRBV19
TGTGCCAGTAGTTCACAGGGACGAACAGGTGGCTACACCTTC
CASSSQGRTGGYTF
>-|TRBJ2-1|-|TRBV7-6
TGTGCCAGCAGCTTAGTAGGCGGGGACTCCTACAATGAGCAGTTCTTC
CASSLVGGDSYNEQFF
>-|TRBJ2-7|-|TRBV28
TGTGCCAGCAGTTTATTGGGTAGGCAAGCCTACGAGCAGTACTTC
CASSLLGRQAYEQYF
>-|TRBJ2-6|TRBD1|TRBV9
TGTGCCAGCAGCCCCACAGGGGGGTCAGGGGCCAACGTCCTGACTTTC
CASSPTGGSGANVLTF
>-|TRBJ2-5|TRBD1|TRBV9
TGTGCCAGCAGCGTAAAAGCCGGGACAGGGGGCCTGGCTAGCGGGTACCAAGAGACCCAGTACTTC
CASSVKAGTGGLASGYQETQYF
>-|TRBJ1-1|TRBD1|TRBV5-1
TGCGCCAGCAGCTTGGAGGACAGGGGGTTCGTGAACACTGAAGCTTTCTTT
CASSLEDRGFVNTEAFF
>-|TRBJ2-3|TRBD1|TRBV7-2
TGTGCCAGCAGGAGAGACAGGGGTACAACAGATACGCAGTATTTT
CASRRDRGTTDTQYF
>-|TRBJ1-2|-|TRBV29-1
TGCAGCGTTGAAGATGGGGGACACTCCCCTGGCTACACCTTC
CSVEDGGHSPGYTF
>-|TRBJ1-1|-|TRBV29-1
TGCAGCGTTGAACCTGCAGCGACAAACACTGAAGCTTTCTTT
CSVEPAATNTEAFF
>-|TRBJ2-5|TRBD1|TRBV7-8
TGTGCCAGCAGCCGGTCAGGGGGCGCTGGAGAGACCCAGTACTTC
CASSRSGGAGETQYF
>-|TRBJ1-4|-|TRBV5-1
TGCGCCAGCAGCTTCCGGGGAATTGCAACTAATGAAAAACTGTTTTTT
CASSFRGIATNEKLFF
>-|TRBJ1-2|TRBD1|TRBV7-2
TGTGCCAGCAGCTTAATGCCCGGACAGGGGGAAGCGGGTGGCTACACCTTC
CASSLMPGQGEAGGYTF
>-|TRBJ2-1|TRBD2|TRBV27
TGTGCCAGCAGTTTAATCGGCGGGAGCCCCTACAATGAGCAGTTCTTC
CASSLIGGSPYNEQFF
>-|TRBJ2-7|TRBD2|TRBV18
TGTGCCAGCTCACCTTTTAGCGGGGCGTACGAGCAGTACTTC
CASSPFSGAYEQYF
>-|TRBJ1-1|-|TRBV7-2
TGTGCCAGCAGCTTAGCCGCAGGGGATACTGAAGCTTTCTTT
CASSLAAGDTEAFF
>-|TRBJ1-2|-|TRBV25-1
TGTGCCAGCAGTGACCCAGACAGGAACTATGGCTACACCTTC
CASSDPDRNYGYTF
>once|TRBJ2-1|-|TRBV28
TGTGCCAGCAGCAAGCTCGACAGGTACGGTGAGCAGTTCTTC
CASSKLDRYGEQFF
>-|TRBJ1-2|TRBD1|TRBV15
TGTGCCACCAGCAGCCTCTCGGGACAGGGGGAGGATGGCTACACCTTC
CATSSLSGQGEDGYTF
>-|TRBJ2-1|-|TRBV13
TGTGCCAGCAGCCTCACCTTGGGGGACGCTGACAATGAGCAGTTCTTC
CASSLTLGDADNEQFF
>-|TRBJ2-1|-|TRBV5-1
TGCGCCAGCAGCTGGACCAGCTTTGGCTATGAGCAGTTCTTC
CASSWTSFGYEQFF
>-|TRBJ2-6|TRBD1|TRBV7-2
TGTGCCAGCAGCTTGCGGACAGGGAGGATTGCTGGGGCCAACGTCCTGACTTTC
CASSLRTGRIAGANVLTF
>-|TRBJ1-2|-|TRBV7-8
TGTGCCAGCAGCTTAGAGGCGGGAGAAGCTAACTATGGCTACACCTTC
CASSLEAGEANYGYTF
>-|TRBJ1-1|-|TRBV19
TGTGCCAGTAGTTTGAGGGACCCGGGGACTGAAGCTTTCTTT
CASSLRDPGTEAFF
>-|TRBJ1-2|TRBD1|TRBV27
TGTGCCAGCAGCTCAGGGGGTAGGGGCTACACCTTC
CASSSGGRGYTF